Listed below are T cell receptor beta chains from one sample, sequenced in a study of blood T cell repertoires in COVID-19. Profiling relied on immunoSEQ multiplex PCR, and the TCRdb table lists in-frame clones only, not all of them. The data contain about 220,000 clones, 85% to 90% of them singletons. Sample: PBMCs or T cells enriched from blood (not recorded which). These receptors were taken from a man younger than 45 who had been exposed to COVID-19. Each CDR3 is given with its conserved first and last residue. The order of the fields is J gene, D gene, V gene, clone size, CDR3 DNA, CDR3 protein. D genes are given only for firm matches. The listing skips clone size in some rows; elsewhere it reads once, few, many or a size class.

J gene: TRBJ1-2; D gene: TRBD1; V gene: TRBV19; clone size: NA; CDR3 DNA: TGTGCCAGCCAGGGGGCGCAAGGCTACACCTTC; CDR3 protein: CASQGAQGYTF
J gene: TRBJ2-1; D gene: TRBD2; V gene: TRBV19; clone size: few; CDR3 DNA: TGTGCCAGTCGACTAGCGGGGGGTAACAATGAGCAGTTCTTC; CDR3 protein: CASRLAGGNNEQFF
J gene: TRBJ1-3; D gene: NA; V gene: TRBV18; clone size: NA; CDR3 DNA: TGTGCCAGCTCACCAACACCAGACTTTGGAAACACCATATATTTT; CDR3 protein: CASSPTPDFGNTIYF
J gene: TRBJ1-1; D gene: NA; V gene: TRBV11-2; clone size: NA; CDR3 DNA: TGTGCCAGCAGCCATACCCACAGGGTTCCGGACACTGAAGCTTTCTTT; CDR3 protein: CASSHTHRVPDTEAFF
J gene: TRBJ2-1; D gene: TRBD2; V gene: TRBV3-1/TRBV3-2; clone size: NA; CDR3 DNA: TGTGCCAGCAGCCAAGATCTTAGGGGACTAGCGTTGAGGGATGAGCAGTTCTTC; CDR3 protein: CASSQDLRGLALRDEQFF
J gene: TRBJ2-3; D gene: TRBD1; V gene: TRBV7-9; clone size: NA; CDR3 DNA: TGTGCCAGCAGCTCTGGGACAGGGTCGTTTGGCACAGATACGCAGTATTTT; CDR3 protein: CASSSGTGSFGTDTQYF
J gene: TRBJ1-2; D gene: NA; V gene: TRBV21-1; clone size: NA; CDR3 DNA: TGTGCTCCAGCACGGGGTGACTATGGCTACACCTTC; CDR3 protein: CAPARGDYGYTF
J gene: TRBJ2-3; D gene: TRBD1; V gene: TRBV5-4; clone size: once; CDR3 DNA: TGTGCCAGCAGCTTGGTAGCCGGGGGTCGGGACAGGGCGCAGTATTTT; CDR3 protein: CASSLVAGGRDRAQYF
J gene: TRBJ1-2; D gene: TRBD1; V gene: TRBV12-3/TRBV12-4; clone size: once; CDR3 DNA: TGTGCCAGCAGTTGGGGACAGTACTATGGCTACACCTTC; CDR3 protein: CASSWGQYYGYTF
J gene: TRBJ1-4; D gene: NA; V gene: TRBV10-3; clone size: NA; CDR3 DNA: TGTGCCATCAGTGAGTCGGGTGGGCACGAAAAACTGTTTTTT; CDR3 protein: CAISESGGHEKLFF
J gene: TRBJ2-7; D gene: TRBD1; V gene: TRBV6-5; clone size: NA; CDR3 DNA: TGTGCCAGCAGACGGGGACAGACGTCGGACGAGCAGTACTTC; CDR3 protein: CASRRGQTSDEQYF
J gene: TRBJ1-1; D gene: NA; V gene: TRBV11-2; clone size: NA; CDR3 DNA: TGTGCCAGCAGCTTAGTGGGGGGGGAAGCTTTCTTT; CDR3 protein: CASSLVGGEAFF
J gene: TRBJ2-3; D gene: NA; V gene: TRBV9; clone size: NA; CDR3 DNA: TGTGCCAGCAGCTTCGGCGGGTACACAGATACGCAGTATTTT; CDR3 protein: CASSFGGYTDTQYF
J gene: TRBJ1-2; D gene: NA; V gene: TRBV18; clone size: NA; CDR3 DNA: TGTGCCAGCTCACCAGGCCAGGGGATCGGCTACACCTTC; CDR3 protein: CASSPGQGIGYTF
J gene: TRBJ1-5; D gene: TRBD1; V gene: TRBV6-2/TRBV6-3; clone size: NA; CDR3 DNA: TGTGCCAGCAGTTACCATACCGGGACAGGGACGGATCAGCCCCAGCATTTT; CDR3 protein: CASSYHTGTGTDQPQHF
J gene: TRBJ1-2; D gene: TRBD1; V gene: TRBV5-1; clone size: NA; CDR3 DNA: TGCGCCAGCAGCTCGGGACAGGGGGCGTCGGGCTACACCTTC; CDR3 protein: CASSSGQGASGYTF
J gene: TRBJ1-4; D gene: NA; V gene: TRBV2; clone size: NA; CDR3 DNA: TGTGCCAGCAGTGAACGGGGATGGGGACAAAGGAATGAAAAACTGTTTTTT; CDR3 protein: CASSERGWGQRNEKLFF
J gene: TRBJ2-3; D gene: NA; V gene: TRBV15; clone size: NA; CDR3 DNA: TGTGCCACCAGCCCGGCGGGCCAAGGGAAAGATACGCAGTATTTT; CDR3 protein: CATSPAGQGKDTQYF
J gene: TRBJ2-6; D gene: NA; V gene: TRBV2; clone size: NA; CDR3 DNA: TGTGCCAGCAGTGTAGGGACAAATTCTGGGGCCAACGTCCTGACTTTC; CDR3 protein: CASSVGTNSGANVLTF
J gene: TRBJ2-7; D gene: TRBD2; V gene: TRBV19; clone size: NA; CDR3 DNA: TGTGCCAGTAGTACCACTCCGAGCGGGGCGCAATACGAGCAGTACTTC; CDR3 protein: CASSTTPSGAQYEQYF
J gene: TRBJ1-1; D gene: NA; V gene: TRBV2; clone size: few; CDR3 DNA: TGTGCCAGCAGTCCGCAGAACCTGAACACTGAAGCTTTCTTT; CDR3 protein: CASSPQNLNTEAFF
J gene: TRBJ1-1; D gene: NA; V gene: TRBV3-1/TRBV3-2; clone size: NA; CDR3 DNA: TGTGCCAGCAGCCCGCAGGGGAGAACTGAAGCTTTCTTT; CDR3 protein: CASSPQGRTEAFF
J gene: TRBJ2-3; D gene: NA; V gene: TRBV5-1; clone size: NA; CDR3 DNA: TGCGCCTCCCGGAGCGGCACAGATACGCAGTATTTT; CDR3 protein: CASRSGTDTQYF
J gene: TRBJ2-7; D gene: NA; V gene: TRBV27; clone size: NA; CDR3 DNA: TGTGCCAGCAGTTTATCCTACAGGGTCCACGAGCAGTACTTC; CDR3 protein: CASSLSYRVHEQYF
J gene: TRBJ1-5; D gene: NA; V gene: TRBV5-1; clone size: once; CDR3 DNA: TGCGCCAGCAGCTCAGGTTCCAATCAGCCCCAGCATTTT; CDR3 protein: CASSSGSNQPQHF
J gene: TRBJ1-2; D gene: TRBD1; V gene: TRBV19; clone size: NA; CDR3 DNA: TGTGCCAGTAGTATAGTCGGCCAGGGGGCGTGGTATGGCTACACCTTC; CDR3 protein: CASSIVGQGAWYGYTF
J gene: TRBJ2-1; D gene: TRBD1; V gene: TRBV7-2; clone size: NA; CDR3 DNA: TGTGCCAGCAGCATACAATCAGGGGGCCCCTACAATGAGCAGTTCTTC; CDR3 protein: CASSIQSGGPYNEQFF
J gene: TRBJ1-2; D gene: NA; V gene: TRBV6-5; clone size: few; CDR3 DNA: TGTGCCGCCACTCGGGGAGCCTCAAACTATGGCTACACCTTC; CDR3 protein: CAATRGASNYGYTF
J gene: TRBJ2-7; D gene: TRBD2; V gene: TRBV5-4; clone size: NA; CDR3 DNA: TGTGCCAGCAGCTTGAGAAGCGGGGGGGACGAGCAGTACTTC; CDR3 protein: CASSLRSGGDEQYF
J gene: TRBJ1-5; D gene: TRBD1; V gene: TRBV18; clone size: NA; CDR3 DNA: TGTGCCAGCTCACCAGCCCTCAGGGGGCGCAATCAGCCCCAGCATTTT; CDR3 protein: CASSPALRGRNQPQHF
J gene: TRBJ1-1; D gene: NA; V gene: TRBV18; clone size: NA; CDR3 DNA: TGTGCCAGCTCAACACAGGCGGACACTGAAGCTTTCTTT; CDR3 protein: CASSTQADTEAFF
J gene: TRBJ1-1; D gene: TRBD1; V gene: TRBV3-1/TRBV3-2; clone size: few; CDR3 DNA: TGTGCCAGCAGCCTTAGGGACAGGGGCACTGAAGCTTTCTTT; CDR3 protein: CASSLRDRGTEAFF
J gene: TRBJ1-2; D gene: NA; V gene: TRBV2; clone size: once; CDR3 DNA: TGTGCCAGCACGGAGCTCCACAAGCCCCTCTATGGCTACACCTTC; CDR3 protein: CASTELHKPLYGYTF
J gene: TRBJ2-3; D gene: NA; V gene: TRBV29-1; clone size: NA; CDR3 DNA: TGCAGCTACTCAGACACCACCCCGCCAGATACGCAGTATTTT; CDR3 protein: CSYSDTTPPDTQYF
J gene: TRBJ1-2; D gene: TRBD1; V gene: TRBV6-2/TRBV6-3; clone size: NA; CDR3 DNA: TGTGCCAGCAGTCAGGACAGGGTGGACTATGGCTACACCTTC; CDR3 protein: CASSQDRVDYGYTF
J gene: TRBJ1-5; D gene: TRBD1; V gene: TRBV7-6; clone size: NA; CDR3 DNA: TGTGCCAGCAGCCCAGGGGGGCAGAGCAATCAGCCCCAGCATTTT; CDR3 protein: CASSPGGQSNQPQHF
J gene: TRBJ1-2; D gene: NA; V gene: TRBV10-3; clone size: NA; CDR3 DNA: TGTGCCATCACCGATACGGTTGGGAGTAAAGGCTACACCTTC; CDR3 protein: CAITDTVGSKGYTF
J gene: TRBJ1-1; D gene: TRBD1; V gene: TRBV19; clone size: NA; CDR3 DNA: TGTGCCAGTACTACTCCCGGGACAGGGGAAGCTTTCTTT; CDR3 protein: CASTTPGTGEAFF
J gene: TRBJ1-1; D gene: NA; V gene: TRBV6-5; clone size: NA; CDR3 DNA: TGTGCCAGCAGTTACCACGGGGGGGCTTTCTTT; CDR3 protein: CASSYHGGAFF
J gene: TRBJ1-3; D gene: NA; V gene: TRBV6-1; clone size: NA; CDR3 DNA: TGTGCCAGCAGTGAAGACGGGGACACCATATATTTT; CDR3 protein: CASSEDGDTIYF
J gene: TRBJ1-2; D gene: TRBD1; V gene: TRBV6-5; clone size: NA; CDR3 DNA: TGTGCCAGCAGTCTAAAGACAGGGGAGCCCTATGGCTACACCTTC; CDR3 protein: CASSLKTGEPYGYTF
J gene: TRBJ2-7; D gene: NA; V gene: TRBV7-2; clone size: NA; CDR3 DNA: TGTGCCAGCAGCTTACAGGGCTACGAGCAGTACTTC; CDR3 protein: CASSLQGYEQYF
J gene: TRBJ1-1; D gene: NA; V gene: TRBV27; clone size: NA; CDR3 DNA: TGTGCCAGCAGTTCGGAGGTGGACGGGAACACTGAAGCTTTCTTT; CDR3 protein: CASSSEVDGNTEAFF
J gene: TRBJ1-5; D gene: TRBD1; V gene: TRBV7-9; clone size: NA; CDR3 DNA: TGTGCCAGCAGCTCCCAGGGACAGGGCCATCAGCCCCAGCATTTT; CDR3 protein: CASSSQGQGHQPQHF
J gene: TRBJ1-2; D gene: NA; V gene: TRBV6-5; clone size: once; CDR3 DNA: TGTGCCAGCAGTCAGGATCAGGCCAACTATGGCTACACCTTC; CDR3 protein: CASSQDQANYGYTF
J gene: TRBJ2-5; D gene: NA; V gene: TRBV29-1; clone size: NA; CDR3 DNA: TGCAGCTCCTGGACTTCCCGTGAGACCCAGTACTTC; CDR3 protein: CSSWTSRETQYF
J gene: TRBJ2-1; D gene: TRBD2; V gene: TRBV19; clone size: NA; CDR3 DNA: TGTGCCAGTAGTATAGCCCCTAGCGGGGGAAACAATGAGCAGTTCTTC; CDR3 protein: CASSIAPSGGNNEQFF
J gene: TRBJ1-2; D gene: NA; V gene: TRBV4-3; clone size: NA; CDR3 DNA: TGCGCCAGCAGCCCTCAGGGGACGGGGGGCAGGAACTATGGCTACACCTTC; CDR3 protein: CASSPQGTGGRNYGYTF
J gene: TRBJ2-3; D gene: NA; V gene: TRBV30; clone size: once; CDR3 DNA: TGTGCCTGGAGTCAGAACACAGATACGCAGTATTTT; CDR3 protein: CAWSQNTDTQYF
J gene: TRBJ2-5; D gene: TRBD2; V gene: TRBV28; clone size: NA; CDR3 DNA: TGTGCCAGCAAGCCCCAAGGGAGGGACGGGAAGACCCAGTACTTC; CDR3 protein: CASKPQGRDGKTQYF
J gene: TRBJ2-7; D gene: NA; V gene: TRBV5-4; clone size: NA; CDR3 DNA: TGTGCCAGCAGCTTTGATCGGAGGGGCCCCTACGAGCAGTACTTC; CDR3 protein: CASSFDRRGPYEQYF
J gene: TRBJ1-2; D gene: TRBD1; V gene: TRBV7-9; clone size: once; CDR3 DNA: TGTGCCAGCAGCCTGACAGGGATTCACTATGGCTACACCTTC; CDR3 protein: CASSLTGIHYGYTF
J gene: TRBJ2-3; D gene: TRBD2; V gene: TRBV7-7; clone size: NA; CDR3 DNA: TGTGCCAGCAGCTTAGCCCCTGGACTAGCGGGGACTGGAGATACGCAGTATTTT; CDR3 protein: CASSLAPGLAGTGDTQYF